This entry describes one T cell receptor beta chain. The target antigen is unknown. The sample originates from a study of OX40 agonist ivuxolimab in advanced cancers. Overall study context: A partial response was reached by three patients: one with hepatocellular carcinoma and two with cutaneous melanoma.

Study-wide findings and caveats: Relative to CD4+, CD8+ T cells held more expanded clones on average. Dosing at 0.1 to 3.0 mg/kg was accompanied by clonal expansion of CD4+ and CD8+ blood T cells by week 6.

Assay: immunoSEQ multiplex PCR; the TCRdb copy retains only in-frame clones and omits some. The sample has about 72,000 clones; about 88% are singletons. Blood was sampled at baseline, cycle 4 day 1, and cycle 7 day 1. This TCR derives from an adult with an advanced solid tumor such as melanoma, head and neck, liver or kidney cancer. The sequencing used CD4+ or CD8+ T cells sorted from blood, collected in a trial of the OX40 agonist ivuxolimab.

DNA for the CDR3: TGTGCCAGCACACGAAGGACGGTGAACACTGAAGCTTTCTTT. Amino acids: CASTRRTVNTEAFF. The chain employs TRBV7-8 and TRBJ1-1; D is uncertain. The V gene lost 7 bases and the J gene lost 0 bases, with 12 bases spanning the gap. Germline loops: CDR1 SGHVS, CDR2 FQNEAQ. This CDR3 has 14 amino acids.